The TCR beta chain under discussion was sequenced for a study of T cells in Graves' hyperthyroidism and ophthalmopathy. The germline gives CDR1 MNHNS, CDR2 SASEGT. V lost 5 bases and J 2 bases, leaving 13 bases between the germline ends. The CDR3 loop spans 15 amino acids. What was amplified from RNA transcripts were TCR beta CDR3 regions. During a first-round RT-PCR of the TCR CDR3, the HTBI primer set was used. TCRdb redid the calling of the multiplex PCR reads with MiXCR, one entry per CDR3 protein. This sample has under 400,000 distinct CDR3 sequences, with approximately 15% found just once. The genes are TRBV6-1 and TRBJ2-1; D might be TRBD1 or TRBD2, each matching 5 bases. The TCR was taken from a woman aged 60-70 years with Graves' hyperthyroidism. The specimen sequenced was blood. The CDR3 here is CASSPRDGPYNEQFF. The CDR3 DNA reads TGTGCCAGCAGTCCCCGGGACGGACCCTACAATGAGCAGTTCTTC.